Shown below are 24 T cell receptor beta chains from a single sample sequenced in a study of T cells in Graves' hyperthyroidism and ophthalmopathy. TCR beta CDR3 sequences were amplified from RNA transcripts. HTBI primers were used for first-round RT-PCR of the TCR CDR3. Each CDR3 protein gets one entry after TCRdb re-called the multiplex PCR reads with MiXCR. The table shows around 500,000 distinct CDR3 sequences, with around 15% occurring only once. Sequenced sample: blood. The receptors stem from a woman aged 40 to 50 with Graves' hyperthyroidism.

Ten or more counts support this clonotype. The chain employs TRBV30 and TRBJ2-7; possibly TRBD1 or TRBD2 for D (5 bases each). The CDR3 spans 13 residues. Germline V lookup: CDR1 GTSNPN, CDR2 SVGIG (reference sequence). Trimming took 2 bases from V and 2 from J, leaving 10 bases between them. CDR3 coding DNA: TGTGCCTGGAGTAGGGACCGAACCTACGAGCAGTACTTC. Translation gives CAWSRDRTYEQYF.

This clonotype has a count of ten or more. This sequence joins TRBV2 and TRBJ1-2, with D maybe TRBD1 (6 bases). The V end was cut by 7 bases, the J end by 3 bases, with 9 bases between. The CDR3 loop spans 12 amino acids. Germline V gene data show CDR1 as SNHLY and CDR2 as FYNNEI. The CDR3 loop reads CASMTGYYGYTF. The CDR3 DNA follows: TGTGCCAGCATGACAGGCTACTATGGCTACACCTTC.

This clonotype appeared a few times. V usage is TRBV27 and J usage is TRBJ2-3; D is possibly TRBD2 (6 bases). V was shortened by 10 bases and J by 4 bases, with 9 bases between the two germline ends. This CDR3 has 11 amino acids. Germline loops: CDR1 MNHEY, CDR2 SMNVEV (reference sequence). The CDR3 sequence is CAIGTPDTQYF. The CDR3 DNA is TGTGCCATCGGGACTCCAGATACGCAGTATTTT.

At least ten counts were recorded for this clonotype. This chain links TRBV20-1 with TRBJ2-3; TRBD2 matches 7 bases. This CDR3 has 16 amino acids. Losses at the gene ends were 4 bases for V and 4 bases for J; bases not matched to a gene: 14. In germline, CDR1 is DFQATT, CDR2 SNEGSKA (reference sequence). CDR3 protein: CSAIPGWREMSDTQYF. In DNA, the CDR3 is TGCAGTGCTATCCCCGGCTGGCGGGAGATGTCAGATACGCAGTATTTT.

This chain connects TRBV9 to TRBJ2-2, with 9 bases lining up with TRBD2. The CDR3 runs to 16 residues. Per the germline V gene, CDR1 is SGDLS and CDR2 is YYNGEE. V lost 7 bases to trimming and J lost 1 base; unmatched junction nucleotides: 8. The CDR3 coding sequence is TGTGCCAGCGGTCTAGCGGGACTACTGAACACCGGGGAGCTGTTTTTT. Translating gives CASGLAGLLNTGELFF.

The chain couples TRBV6-9 to TRBJ1-3; D uncertain. The germline V gene encodes CDR1 MNHGY and CDR2 SVAAGI. The CDR3 is 15 residues long. Trimming took 3 bases from V and 2 from J, leaving 11 bases between them. The CDR3: CASSYGGNTGNTIYF. The CDR3 DNA follows: TGTGCCAGCAGTTACGGAGGGAATACTGGAAACACCATATATTTT.

This clonotype was counted many times. The rearrangement joins TRBV11-2 to TRBJ2-7, with TRBD1 as a possible D gene (6 bases). The V end lost 4 bases, the J end lost 0 bases, and 19 bases lay between the germline ends. This CDR3 contains 17 residues. CDR1 SGHAT and CDR2 FQNNGV come from the germline V gene. The CDR3 coding sequence is TGTGCCAGCAGCTCCCCTCGACAGGCAAAAAGCTCCTACGAGCAGTACTTC. Protein sequence: CASSSPRQAKSSYEQYF.

This clonotype appeared many times. This chain links TRBV3-1 with TRBJ2-7; 9 positions agree with TRBD1. With 4 bases clipped from V and 5 bases from J, the junction kept 9 bases outside the gene matches. The CDR3 covers 15 residues. Germline CDR1 and CDR2: LGHDT and YNNKEL (reference sequence). The CDR3 DNA is TGTGCCAGCAGCCCGGGGACAGGGTACTTTAACGAGCAGTACTTC. Protein product: CASSPGTGYFNEQYF.

This clonotype appeared once. The V and J genes are TRBV19 and TRBJ1-5; 11 bases agree with TRBD1. CDR1 is LNHDA and CDR2 is SQIVND in the germline V gene (reference sequence). The CDR3 contains 14 residues. Trimming cost V 4 bases and J 8 bases; bases outside gene matches: 4. The CDR3: CASSRTGGAEPQHF. CDR3 sequence (DNA): TGTGCCAGTAGTAGGACAGGGGGCGCGGAGCCCCAGCATTTT.

Of note for this clonotype: A clone one base away is much larger, so this may be a read error. The gene calls are TRBV28 and TRBJ2-5; 7 positions match TRBD2. V was pared by 1 base and J by 5 bases, with 13 bases of the junction left unmatched. Germline V lookup: CDR1 MDHEN, CDR2 SYDVKM. The CDR3 contains 17 residues. The CDR3 spells CASSLFYRGGLAETQYF. As DNA, the CDR3 is TGTGCCAGCAGTTTATTTTATCGGGGAGGGCTGGCGGAGACCCAGTACTTC.

The chain's CDR3 is CASSLVAPQHF. DNA for the CDR3: TGTGCCAGCAGCTTAGTTGCGCCCCAGCATTTT. V gene TRBV7-3 combines with J gene TRBJ1-5; D ambiguous. The CDR3 consists of 11 residues. The V end lost 2 bases, the J end lost 9 bases, and 5 bases lay between the germline ends. CDR1 and CDR2 (germline): SGHTA, FQGTGA.

This clonotype was counted at least ten times. Here the CDR3 reads CAWSRGQGYGYTF. CDR3 nucleotide sequence: TGTGCCTGGAGTCGGGGACAGGGCTATGGCTACACCTTC. The chain combines TRBV30 with TRBJ1-2; TRBD1 aligns across 9 bases. CDR1 is GTSNPN and CDR2 is SVGIG in the germline V gene (reference sequence). The CDR3 has 13 amino acids. With 2 bases clipped from V and 4 bases from J, the junction kept 2 bases outside the gene matches.

This clonotype was picked up a small number of times. V and J are TRBV7-2 and TRBJ2-3, with 9 nucleotides matching TRBD2. This CDR3 contains 16 residues. V lost 5 bases to trimming and J lost 2 bases; unmatched junction nucleotides: 8. Germline assignment: CDR1 SGHTA and CDR2 FQGNSA. The CDR3 DNA sequence: TGTGCCAGCAGCGGTTGGGCTAGCGGGACCACAGATACGCAGTATTTT. It specifies CASSGWASGTTDTQYF.

This clonotype appeared a few times. The V and J genes are TRBV6-1 and TRBJ2-7; 10 bases are a match to TRBD1. J was trimmed by 7 bases and V by 8 bases; bases with no gene match: 11. CDR1 and CDR2 from the germline V gene are MNHNS and SASEGT. This CDR3 is built from 14 residues. The chain's CDR3 is CASGRDRGTGEQYF. CDR3 bases: TGTGCCAGCGGGAGGGACAGGGGTACAGGGGAGCAGTACTTC.

As for this clonotype: A much larger clone is a single base away; this may be a read error. This chain connects TRBV20-1 to TRBJ1-2; D uncertain. CDR3 length: 15 amino acids. Trimming removed 3 bases at V and 6 bases at J, with 20 bases between. The germline V gene has CDR1 DFQATT and CDR2 SNEGSKA (reference sequence). CDR3 loop: CSASPWNWLDHGYTF. DNA of the CDR3: TGCAGTGCTAGTCCTTGGAACTGGTTGGACCATGGCTACACCTTC.

The chain uses TRBV20-1 and TRBJ2-1, with 12 bases matching TRBD2. Germline V gene lookup returns CDR1 DFQATT and CDR2 SNEGSKA (reference sequence). With V trimmed by 6 bases and J by 12 bases, 6 bases remained unmatched. The CDR3 totals 12 residues. This CDR3 is CSAGLAGRGQFF. CDR3 bases: TGCAGTGCCGGACTAGCGGGACGTGGGCAGTTCTTC.

This clonotype was picked up many times. The V and J genes are TRBV6-1 and TRBJ1-3, with TRBD1 matching over 9 bases. The CDR3 consists of 15 residues. V lost 6 bases and J lost 4; bases outside the gene matches: 7. CDR1 and CDR2 (germline): MNHNS, SASEGT. CDR3 in amino acids: CASRGTGSGGNTIYF. Written as DNA, the CDR3 is TGTGCCAGCAGGGGGACAGGGTCGGGAGGAAACACCATATATTTT.

The chain couples TRBV24-1 to TRBJ2-2; TRBD2 might be the D (5 bases). The V end lost 9 bases, the J end lost 5 bases, and 18 bases lay between the germline ends. Germline loops: CDR1 KGHDR, CDR2 SFDVKD. This CDR3 has 15 residues. In DNA form, the CDR3 reads TGTGCCACCGGAGGAGACGCGGTCACAACCGGGGAGCTGTTTTTT. Protein sequence: CATGGDAVTTGELFF.

In this sample, this clonotype turned up a few times. The V gene is TRBV4-1, the J gene TRBJ2-7; 7 positions agree with TRBD2. This CDR3 spans 15 amino acids. V lost 3 bases and J lost 4; bases outside the gene matches: 9. From germline, CDR1 is MGHRA and CDR2 YSYEKL. CDR3 sequence reads: CASSQMLAVGYEQYF. The CDR3 DNA sequence: TGCGCCAGCAGCCAGATGCTAGCGGTAGGTTACGAGCAGTACTTC.

Ten or more counts support this clonotype. This chain joins TRBV4-1 and TRBJ2-7, with 8 nucleotides matching TRBD2. From germline, CDR1 is MGHRA and CDR2 YSYEKL. With V trimmed by 3 bases and J by 3 bases, 7 bases remained unmatched. The CDR3 is 15 amino acids. The CDR3 loop reads CASSHLLAAGYEQYF. The CDR3 DNA is TGCGCCAGCAGCCACCTACTAGCGGCAGGCTACGAGCAGTACTTC.

The chain employs TRBV12-3 or TRBV12-4 and TRBJ2-5; the D is unclear. The V end lost 5 bases, the J end lost 4 bases, and 8 bases lay between the germline ends. This CDR3 is built from 12 residues. This CDR3 reads CASSAFGETQYF. The CDR3 DNA sequence: TGTGCCAGCAGTGCATTTGGAGAGACCCAGTACTTC.

The J gene is TRBJ2-2, the V gene TRBV19; D not resolved. CDR3 length: 13 residues. In germline, CDR1 is LNHDA, CDR2 SQIVND (reference sequence). The V gene lost 6 bases and the J gene lost 0 bases, with 5 bases spanning the gap. CDR3 coding DNA: TGTGCCAGTAGCCAGGCGAACACCGGGGAGCTGTTTTTT. Protein: CASSQANTGELFF.

On this clonotype itself: Possible read error: a much larger clone is one base away. The chain has TRBV20-1 and TRBJ2-1, with 9 bases lining up with TRBD2. The CDR3 spans 15 residues. CDR1 and CDR2 from the germline V gene are DFQATT and SNEGSKA (reference sequence). Written as DNA, the CDR3 is TGCAGTGCTAGGATTGCTGTGGCGGGAGGGGATGAGCAGTCCTTC. The encoded protein is CSARIAVAGGDEQSF.

This clonotype has just a few counts. This sequence joins TRBV3-1 and TRBJ2-1, with TRBD2 identical over 12 bases. The CDR3 has 16 residues. Germline trimming cut 6 bases from V and 7 bases from J; bases unmatched to any gene: 10. Germline-derived CDR1 and CDR2 are LGHDT and YNNKEL (reference sequence). The CDR3 DNA follows: TGTGCCAGCAGGGGACTAGCGGGCCTCAAGCGGAATGAGCAGTTCTTC. Its translation: CASRGLAGLKRNEQFF.